Described below is a single T cell receptor beta chain sequence and its context. Its matching antigen is unknown. Additional DNA sequences in this sample encode the identical CDR3. TCRdb's copy holds only in-frame clones and misses some; the assay was immunoSEQ multiplex PCR. This repertoire shows approximately 130,000 clones, 75% to 95% found once; its top ten account for around 7.8%. The V gene lost 6 bases and the J gene lost 1 base, with 10 bases spanning the gap. The CDR3 spans 14 residues. Per the germline V gene, CDR1 is LNHDA and CDR2 is SQIVND (reference sequence). The sample originates from a study of T cell responses to AZD1222 COVID-19 vaccine. General study points: White British donors predominated, females outnumbered males, and clonal diversity was possibly underestimated.

This TCR came from an adult in good health. Sequenced here: peripheral blood, sampled on day 0 of AZD1222 vaccination. This sequence joins TRBV19 and TRBJ1-3, with D hard to call. The CDR3 protein is CASRSGGSGNTIYF. CDR3 DNA: TGTGCCAGTAGGTCGGGAGGTTCTGGAAACACCATATATTTT.